What follows are 20 T cell receptor beta chains derived from one specimen sequenced in a study of response to subunit inactivated influenza vaccine. MiXCR, applied by TCRdb to the RT-PCR reads, yields one record per CDR3 protein. The table includes roughly 150,000 distinct CDR3 sequences, around 9.9% detected once. The source material was non-naive T cells sorted from PBMCs, sampled 45 days after vaccination. The receptors originated from a man aged 50 to 59 who received an inactivated influenza vaccine.

Only a few counts were recorded for this clonotype. The chain joins TRBV20-1 to TRBJ2-3; possibly TRBD2 for D (6 bases). Germline V gives CDR1 DFQATT, CDR2 SNEGSKA (reference sequence). This CDR3 is built from 19 residues. V was trimmed by 6 bases and J by 3 bases, leaving 31 bases between them. The CDR3 loop reads CSAKGGATREWASTDTQYF. CDR3 bases: TGCAGTGCGAAAGGCGGGGCTACACGGGAGTGGGCTTCAACAGATACGCAGTATTTT.

The chain employs TRBV11-2 and TRBJ2-7; 9 bases fit TRBD2. CDR3 length equals 15 residues. V trimming: 5 bases; J trimming: 0 bases; junction bases outside the gene matches: 5. In germline, CDR1 is SGHAT, CDR2 FQNNGV. The CDR3 here is CASSKTSGFSYEQYF. CDR3 nucleotides: TGTGCCAGCAGCAAGACTAGCGGTTTCTCCTACGAGCAGTACTTC.

The chain links TRBV4-1 to TRBJ2-3; D is unresolved. Germline V gene lookup returns CDR1 MGHRA and CDR2 YSYEKL. V was clipped by 1 base and J by 6 bases, with 5 bases between them. This CDR3 is built from 12 residues. The CDR3 reads CASSQGLDTQYF. CDR3 DNA: TGCGCCAGCAGCCAAGGACTGGATACGCAGTATTTT.

The chain couples TRBV7-2 to TRBJ2-1; D call uncertain. CDR1 is SGHTA and CDR2 is FQGNSA in the germline V gene. V dropped 1 base and J dropped 4 bases, with 8 bases sitting between them. The CDR3 has 14 amino acids. CDR3 bases: TGTGCCAGCAGCTTAGGGGTTAGATACAATGAGCAGTTCTTC. Translation gives CASSLGVRYNEQFF.

The chain joins TRBV28 to TRBJ1-3; D ambiguous. Germline V gives CDR1 MDHEN, CDR2 SYDVKM. The CDR3 loop spans 16 amino acids. Trimming left V 4 bases short and J 4 bases short, with 17 bases between. CDR3 DNA sequence: TGTGCCAGCAGTTCTCCTTTTAAATTTTCCGGAAACACCATATATTTT. Translating it yields CASSSPFKFSGNTIYF. Full variable domain (remainder filled in from reference TRBV28 and TRBJ1-3): DVKVTQSSRYLVKRTGEKVFLECVQDMDHENMFWYRQDPGLGLRLIYFSYDVKMKEKGDIPEGYSVSREKKERFSLILESASTNQTSMYLCASSSPFKFSGNTIYFGEGSWLTVV.

This clonotype was counted a few times. The chain uses TRBV5-4 and TRBJ2-3; the D call may be TRBD1 or TRBD2 (6 bases each). The CDR3 is 15 amino acids. The germline gives CDR1 SGHNT, CDR2 YYREEE (reference sequence). The V gene lost 4 bases and the J gene lost 2 bases, with 14 bases spanning the gap. This CDR3 is CASSPLGGPTDTQYF. CDR3 coding DNA: TGTGCCAGCAGCCCCCTAGGGGGGCCCACAGATACGCAGTATTTT.

This clonotype rates as large. This chain links TRBV11-2 with TRBJ1-5; TRBD1 is a possible D gene (5 bases). This CDR3 has 13 amino acids. Germline V gene sequence: CDR1 SGHAT, CDR2 FQNNGV. Trimming cost V 5 bases and J 4 bases, with 9 bases left between them. CDR3 sequence: CASSQDMNQPQHF. The CDR3 DNA follows: TGTGCCAGCAGCCAGGACATGAATCAGCCCCAGCATTTT.

The genes are TRBV24-1 and TRBJ2-2; unclear D gene. Germline V lookup: CDR1 KGHDR, CDR2 SFDVKD. The V and J ends lost 2 bases and 0 bases respectively, with 9 bases between them. This CDR3 has 16 residues. The CDR3: CATSDSARANTGELFF. For the CDR3, the DNA is TGTGCCACCAGTGATTCGGCAAGAGCGAACACCGGGGAGCTGTTTTTT.

In this sample, this clonotype turned up a few times. The rearrangement links TRBV7-9 to TRBJ2-6, with D perhaps TRBD2 (6 bases). This CDR3 has 17 amino acids. The V and J ends lost 0 bases and 0 bases respectively, with 9 bases between them. Germline-derived CDR1 and CDR2 are SEHNR and FQNEAQ (reference sequence). CDR3 in amino acids: CASSLAGLISGANVLTF. The CDR3, as DNA: TGTGCCAGCAGCTTAGCGGGACTGATCTCTGGGGCCAACGTCCTGACTTTC.

The rearrangement uses TRBV6-2 or TRBV6-3 and TRBJ1-6; D is unresolved. Germline V lookup: CDR1 MNHEY, CDR2 SVGEGT. V lost 4 bases to trimming and J lost 6 bases, with 16 bases between them. The CDR3 sequence is 16 residues long. In DNA form, the CDR3 reads TGTGCCAGCAGTTCGGGGAAGACCCTCGGTAATTCACCCCTCCACTTT. This codes for CASSSGKTLGNSPLHF.

Comment on this clonotype: A clone one base away is much larger, so this may be a read error. The rearrangement joins TRBV12-3 or TRBV12-4 to TRBJ2-2, with D possibly being TRBD2 (6 bases). The CDR3 is 16 residues long. As DNA, the CDR3 is TGTGCCAGCATCAACAATTGGGGGGAATACACCGGGAAGCTGTTTTTT. Translation gives CASINNWGEYTGKLFF.

This clonotype was seen ten or more times. The chain recombines TRBV5-6 with TRBJ2-2; the D gene is possibly TRBD2 (6 bases). Germline lookup yields CDR1 SGHDT and CDR2 YYEEEE. V lost 0 bases and J 5 bases, leaving 8 bases between the germline ends. The CDR3 runs to 14 residues. The CDR3 spells CASSLGAGTGELFF. In nucleotides, the CDR3 is TGTGCCAGCAGCTTGGGTGCGGGGACCGGGGAGCTGTTTTTT. Using reference TRBV5-6 and TRBJ2-2 for the parts outside the CDR3, the full variable domain is DAGVTQSPTHLIKTRGQQVTLRCSPKSGHDTVSWYQQALGQGPQFIFQYYEEEERQRGNFPDRFSGHQFPNYSSELNVNALLLGDSALYLCASSLGAGTGELFFGEGSRLTVL.

The chain joins TRBV6-6 to TRBJ2-1; D uncertain. Deletions cut 3 bases from V and 1 base from J, with 4 bases between. From germline, CDR1 is MNHNY and CDR2 SVGAGI (reference sequence). CDR3 length: 13 amino acids. CDR3 DNA: TGTGCCAGCAGTTATGAGTCCTACAATGAGCAGTTCTTC. Translating it yields CASSYESYNEQFF.

J is TRBJ2-1 and V is TRBV20-1; D is tentatively TRBD1 or TRBD2 (5 bases each). Germline CDR1 is DFQATT and CDR2 is SNEGSKA (reference sequence). This CDR3 region has 16 residues. V was trimmed by 0 bases and J by 4 bases, leaving 16 bases between them. This CDR3 reads CSARESGASRYNEQFF. As DNA, the CDR3 is TGCAGTGCTAGAGAGTCCGGGGCCTCCAGATACAATGAGCAGTTCTTC.

This clonotype was recorded a few times. The chain joins TRBV24-1 to TRBJ2-5, with D maybe TRBD1 (5 bases). V gave up 2 bases and J gave up 5 bases, with 17 bases separating them. CDR3 length: 16 amino acids. Germline values: CDR1 KGHDR, CDR2 SFDVKD. The CDR3 spells CATSDSDTLRFETQYF. The CDR3, as DNA: TGTGCCACCAGTGATTCGGACACGTTAAGGTTTGAGACCCAGTACTTC.

Only a few counts were recorded for this clonotype. The chain couples TRBV11-2 to TRBJ2-3; 9 bases line up with TRBD2. The trim removed 6 bases at V and 0 bases at J, leaving 19 bases unmatched. Germline V lookup: CDR1 SGHAT, CDR2 FQNNGV. CDR3 length: 20 amino acids. The CDR3 is CASRLGGGAYKRTSTDTQYF. The CDR3 bases are TGTGCCAGCAGGCTGGGCGGGGGGGCATACAAAAGAACTAGCACAGATACGCAGTATTTT.

This clonotype turned up a few times. The chain joins TRBV2 to TRBJ2-7; D not resolved. V dropped 7 bases and J dropped 3 bases, with 10 bases sitting between them. The CDR3 contains 12 residues. Per the germline V gene, CDR1 is SNHLY and CDR2 is FYNNEI. The chain's CDR3 is CASNRNLYEQYF. The CDR3, as DNA: TGTGCCAGCAATCGAAATCTCTACGAGCAGTACTTC. Using reference TRBV2 and TRBJ2-7 for the parts outside the CDR3, the full variable domain is EPEVTQTPSHQVTQMGQEVILRCVPISNHLYFYWYRQILGQKVEFLVSFYNNEISEKSEIFDDQFSVERPDGSNFTLKIRSTKLEDSAMYFCASNRNLYEQYFGPGTRLTVT.

This clonotype came up a few times. J is TRBJ2-4 and V is TRBV28; possibly TRBD1 for D (6 bases). Germline V gene data show CDR1 as MDHEN and CDR2 as SYDVKM. The length of the CDR3 is 14 residues. V was cut by 6 bases and J by 6 bases, with 15 bases left in between. CDR3 DNA: TGTGCCAGCAGAATAGGACAGCAATCAAACATTCAGTACTTC. Translating it yields CASRIGQQSNIQYF.

The rearrangement uses TRBV15 and TRBJ2-7; D is perhaps TRBD1 (6 bases). The CDR3 is 14 residues long. The V gene's germline CDR1 is LNHNV and CDR2 YYDKDF (reference sequence). V was trimmed by 2 bases and J by 3 bases, leaving 11 bases between them. Here the CDR3 DNA reads TGTGCCACCAGCAGATACGACAGGAGCTACGAGCAGTACTTC. Translation gives CATSRYDRSYEQYF.

This clonotype was found a few times. The chain carries TRBV11-1 and TRBJ1-1; the D gene is possibly TRBD1 (5 bases). The CDR3 sequence is 14 residues long. The germline gives CDR1 SGHAT, CDR2 FQDESV (reference sequence). Trimming took off 6 bases at V and 2 bases at J, with 13 bases between the two ends. This chain's CDR3 is CASSSGTANTEAFF. CDR3 bases: TGTGCCAGCAGTTCAGGGACGGCCAACACTGAAGCTTTCTTT.